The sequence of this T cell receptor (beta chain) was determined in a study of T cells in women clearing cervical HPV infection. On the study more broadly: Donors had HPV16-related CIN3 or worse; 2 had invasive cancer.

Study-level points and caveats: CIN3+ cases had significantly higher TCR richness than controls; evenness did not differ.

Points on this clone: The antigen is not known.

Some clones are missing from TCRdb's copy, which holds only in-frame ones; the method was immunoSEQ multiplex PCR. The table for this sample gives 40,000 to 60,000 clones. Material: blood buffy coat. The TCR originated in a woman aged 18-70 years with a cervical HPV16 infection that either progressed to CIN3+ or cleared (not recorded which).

The part of the CDR3 DNA that was read is TGTGCCAGTAGTATAGATCCCCCCTCAGGGATGGAAAACATT. Translated, it gives CASSIDPPSGMENI. The entire CDR3 protein reads CASSIDPPSGMENIQYF. This chain links TRBV19 with TRBJ2-4; D may be TRBD1 (5 bases). Read data end 3 residues before the CDR3 end; the end is taken from the germline J gene. The CDR3 has 17 amino acids. Trimming took 0 bases from V and 5 from J, leaving 17 bases between them. CDR1 and CDR2 (germline): LNHDA, SQIVND (reference sequence).